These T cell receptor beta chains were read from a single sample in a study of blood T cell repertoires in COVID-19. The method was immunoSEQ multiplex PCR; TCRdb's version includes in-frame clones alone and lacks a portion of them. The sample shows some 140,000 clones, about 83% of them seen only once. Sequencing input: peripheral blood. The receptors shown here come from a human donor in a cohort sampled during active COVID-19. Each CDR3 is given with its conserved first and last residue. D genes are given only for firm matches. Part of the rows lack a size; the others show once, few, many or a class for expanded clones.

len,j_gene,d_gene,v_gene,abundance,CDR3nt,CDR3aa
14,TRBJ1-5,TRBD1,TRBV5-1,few,TGCGCCAGCAGCTTGGGACAGGGGAACGAGCCCCAGCATTTT,CASSLGQGNEPQHF
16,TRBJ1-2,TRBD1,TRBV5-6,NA,TGTGCCAGCAGCTTAGACCCCCGGGACAGGCTCTATGGCTACACCTTC,CASSLDPRDRLYGYTF
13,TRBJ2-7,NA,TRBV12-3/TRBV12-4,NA,TGTGCCAGCAGTTTACTTACAGATTACGAGCAGTACTTC,CASSLLTDYEQYF
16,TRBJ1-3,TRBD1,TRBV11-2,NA,TGTGCCAGCAGCCTTACAGGGGGCGGCTCTGGAAACACCATATATTTT,CASSLTGGGSGNTIYF
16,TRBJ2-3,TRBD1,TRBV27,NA,TGTGCCAGCAGGTTAGAAGGGACAGGGCGACAAAATACGCAGTATTTT,CASRLEGTGRQNTQYF
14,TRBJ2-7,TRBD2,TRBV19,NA,TGTGCCAGTGCACTAGCGGCCAGCTCCTACGAGCAGTACTTC,CASALAASSYEQYF
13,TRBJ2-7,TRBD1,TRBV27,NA,TGTGCCAGCAGCCCTGACAGGGTCTACGAGCAGTACTTC,CASSPDRVYEQYF
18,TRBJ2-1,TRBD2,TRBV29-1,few,TGCAGCGTTGGCCAGGGACTAGCGGGGGAAAGCTCCTACAATGAGCAGTTCTTC,CSVGQGLAGESSYNEQFF
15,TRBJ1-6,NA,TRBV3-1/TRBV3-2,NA,TGTGCCAGCAGCCAAGAGTTGGGGGGGAATTCACCCCTCCACTTT,CASSQELGGNSPLHF
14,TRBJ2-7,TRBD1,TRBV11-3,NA,TGTGCCAGCAGCCCCCGGACAGGGCACAACGAGCAGTACTTC,CASSPRTGHNEQYF
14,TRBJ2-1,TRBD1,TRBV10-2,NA,TGCGCCAGCAGTCCCGGGACAGGGGGCCGTGGGCAGTTCTTC,CASSPGTGGRGQFF
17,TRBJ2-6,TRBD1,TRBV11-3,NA,TGTGCCAGCAGCCCGGGGACAGGGAATTCTGGGGCCAACGTCCTGACTTTC,CASSPGTGNSGANVLTF
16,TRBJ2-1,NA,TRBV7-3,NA,TGTGCCAGCAGCCAGGGTCCCGGGACACTCTACAATGAGCAGTTCTTC,CASSQGPGTLYNEQFF
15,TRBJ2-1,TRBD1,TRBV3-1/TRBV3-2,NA,TGTGCCAGCAGCTGGGACAGGGCATTCGGGGATGAGCAGTTCTTC,CASSWDRAFGDEQFF
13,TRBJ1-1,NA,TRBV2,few,TGTGCCAGCACCATACAGGGAAACACTGAAGCTTTCTTT,CASTIQGNTEAFF
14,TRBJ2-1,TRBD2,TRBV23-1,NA,TGCGCCAGCGGGCCTCAGCGGGGGGGCCGCGAGCAGTTCTTC,CASGPQRGGREQFF
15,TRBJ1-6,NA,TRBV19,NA,TGTGCCAGTACCCCCGTTATGGGCCTCGATTCACCCCTCCACTTT,CASTPVMGLDSPLHF
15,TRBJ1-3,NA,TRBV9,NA,TGTGCCAGCAGCGTAGGGGGGGTCGCTGGAAACACCATATATTTT,CASSVGGVAGNTIYF
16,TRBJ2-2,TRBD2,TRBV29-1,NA,TGCAGCGTGGGGACTAGCGGGGGGGCGAACACCGGGGAGCTGTTTTTT,CSVGTSGGANTGELFF
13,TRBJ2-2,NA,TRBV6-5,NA,TGTGCGACAAGGATTCAGAACACCGGGGAGCTGTTTTTT,CATRIQNTGELFF
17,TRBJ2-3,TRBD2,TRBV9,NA,TGTGCCAGCAGCGTAACTAGCGGGGGGACAATCACAGATACGCAGTATTTT,CASSVTSGGTITDTQYF
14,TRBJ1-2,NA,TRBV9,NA,TGTGCCAGCAGCGTCCAGGGGACGAACTATGGCTACACCTTC,CASSVQGTNYGYTF
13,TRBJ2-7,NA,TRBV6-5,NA,TGTGCCAGCAGTCTAGGGAAGGGGTACGAGCAGTACTTC,CASSLGKGYEQYF
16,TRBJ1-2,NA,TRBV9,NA,TGTGCCAGCAGCGTAGTTGGGCGACGATCCTCGTACGGCTACACCTTC,CASSVVGRRSSYGYTF
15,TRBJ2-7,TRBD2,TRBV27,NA,TGTGCCAGCAGGAGAGGACTAGCTGGGACCTACGAGCAGTACTTC,CASRRGLAGTYEQYF
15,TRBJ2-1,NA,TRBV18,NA,TGTGCCAGCTCCCGCGGGCCACAGGGAGCCAATGAGCAGTTCTTC,CASSRGPQGANEQFF
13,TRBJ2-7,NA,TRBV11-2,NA,TGTGCCAGCAGCTTAGCCCGCTCCTACGAGCAGTACTTC,CASSLARSYEQYF
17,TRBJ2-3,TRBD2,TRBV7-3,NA,TGTGCCAGCAGCTTAAACGGAGCGGGGGACTTCACAGATACGCAGTATTTT,CASSLNGAGDFTDTQYF
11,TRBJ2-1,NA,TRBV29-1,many,TGCAGCGTTCTCACTGCCAATGAGCAGTTCTTC,CSVLTANEQFF
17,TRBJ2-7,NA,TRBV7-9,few,TGTGCCAGCGGCCCTTTAAGAAGTCGGGACATCTCCTACGAGCAGTACTTC,CASGPLRSRDISYEQYF
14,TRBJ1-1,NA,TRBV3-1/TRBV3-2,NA,TGTGCCAGCAGACGTGAGCGGGGGAACACTGAAGCTTTCTTT,CASRRERGNTEAFF
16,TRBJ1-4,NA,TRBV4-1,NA,TGCGCCAGCAGCCTCAATCAAGGGGGAACTAATGAAAAACTGTTTTTT,CASSLNQGGTNEKLFF
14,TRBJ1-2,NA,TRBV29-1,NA,TGCAGCGTTGCTGTGGCAGAAGATAACTATGGCTACACCTTC,CSVAVAEDNYGYTF
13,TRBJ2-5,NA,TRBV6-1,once,TGTGCCAGCAGTGAACGTTCTGTGGAGACCCAGTACTTC,CASSERSVETQYF
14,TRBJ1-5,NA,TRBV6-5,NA,TGTGCCAGCAGTATTCAAGCCTCAGGGCAGCCCCAGCATTTT,CASSIQASGQPQHF
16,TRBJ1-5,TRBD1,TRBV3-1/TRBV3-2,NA,TGTGCCAGCAGCCAGACCGGGACAGGGGGCTCTCAGCCCCAGCATTTT,CASSQTGTGGSQPQHF
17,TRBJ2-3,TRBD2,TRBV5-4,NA,TGTGCCAGCGGAGCTAGCGGGGTAGTTCCCAGCACAGATACGCAGTATTTT,CASGASGVVPSTDTQYF